This T cell receptor beta chain was obtained from a study of T cell responses to AZD1222 COVID-19 vaccine (dated by TCRdb to 2020 to 2022). As for the study more broadly: AZD1222 recipients whose second dose came at about 4 weeks and those whose second dose came at about 12 weeks were combined into one group, since spike-specific TCR depth and breadth did not differ between the two schedules. TCR sequencing covered more than 230 trial participants: 200 to 210 given two doses of AZD1222 and 26 given two doses of MenACWY control vaccine. Trial participants were enrolled by age into subgroups of 18-55, 56-69 and 70-plus years, and about 150, 27 and 61 TCR-sequenced participants, respectively, were included in these subgroups.

General conclusions and limits of the study: Participants were mostly white British and included more females than males, and it was suggested by the authors that clonal diversity may have been underestimated. Nearly half of unique spike-specific TCRs reportedly recognized epitopes outside regions mutated in the B.1.351 and B.1.1.7 variants. The whole spike protein was spanned by vaccine-associated CD4 TCRs, and dominant responses were seen in regions 160-218 and 743-854. No day 14 peak-response samples were available, so repertoires were characterized only after the peak T cell response. In the small 56-69-year group, the increase in depth fell short of significance, most likely because of low power. A significant rise in spike-specific TCR breadth and depth was observed after two AZD1222 doses relative to day 0 and relative to MenACWY recipients. Conclusions about previously exposed vaccinees are limited because only six or seven AZD1222 recipients were SARS-CoV-2 seropositive at baseline.

The CDR3 regions of human TCRbeta chains were analyzed by immunosequencing. The published analysis was carried out like this. TCRs in the repertoires were compared against a reference library of SARS-CoV-2-specific TCRs that had been generated with the MIRA antigen-specificity platform. Breadth was defined as the fraction of unique TCRs that were SARS-CoV-2-associated. Depth was defined as the fraction of total T cells that were SARS-CoV-2-associated. Each spike-specific TCR was assigned to its reactive spike region and to a CD4 or CD8 class using the MIRA data. Log10-transformed breadth and depth values were compared by one-way ANOVA with Sidak's multiple comparisons tests. The source is immuneACCESS, and TCRdb retained only in-frame sequences with V and J called. Part of the clones is not carried over; for the studies checked, unresolved V genes explain less than half of this, and the remainder is unexplained. V, J and clone size are those of that table, while D and trimming were read from the DNA. The sample records 130,000 to 150,000 clones, around 87% of which are singletons. Roughly 1.7% of the sample rests with the top ten.

The CDR3 has 15 amino acids, counting the end cysteine and phenylalanine. Only CDR3 DNA remains: 45 bases, in frame from the first base. The V end loses 3 bases and the J end loses 8 bases, and a stretch of 17 bases separates them. The germline V gene encodes CDR1 KGHSH and CDR2 LQKENI. On this clone: It lacks a known antigen. Base quality data are lacking; no much larger clone is found one base away.

In the paper's terms, the time point label means: baseline before first vaccination. Vaccinee samples were obtained from the UK trials COV001 and COV002, which included a single-blind randomized controlled phase 2/3 trial of AZD1222 (ChAdOx1 nCoV-19) in healthy adults. For TCRbeta chain sequencing, PBMC samples were collected from trial participants at day 0 and at day 28 after the second dose. This sequence uses TRBV18 and TRBJ1-3; the D gene is perhaps TRBD1, from 6 matching bases. This sample comprised peripheral blood, obtained on day 0 of AZD1222 vaccination. The origin of this receptor is an adult in good health. CDR3 region: CASSPSQGRRDTIYF. The nucleotide sequence reads TGTGCCAGCTCACCCAGCCAGGGGAGGAGAGACACCATATATTTT.